This note documents a single TCR beta chain sequence. This entry is derived from a study of long-term antiretroviral therapy in people with HIV. The CDR3 is 15 residues long. The V and J ends lost 8 bases and 4 bases respectively, with 20 bases between them. The V gene's germline CDR1 is MNHNS and CDR2 SASEGT. Run at survey level, the immunoSEQ assay was version v3.0. Assay: immunoSEQ multiplex PCR; the TCRdb copy retains only in-frame clones and omits some. The profile shows about 23,000 clones, around four fifths of them singletons. This specimen consisted of unsorted PBMCs, obtained 1.6 years after starting antiretroviral therapy. V is TRBV6-1 and J is TRBJ2-5, with D perhaps matching TRBD2 (5 bases). The clonotype comes from a man in his forties with HIV. CDR3 amino acids: CASLPPAGLTETQYF. DNA for the CDR3: TGTGCCAGCTTACCCCCCGCGGGCCTAACAGAGACCCAGTACTTC.